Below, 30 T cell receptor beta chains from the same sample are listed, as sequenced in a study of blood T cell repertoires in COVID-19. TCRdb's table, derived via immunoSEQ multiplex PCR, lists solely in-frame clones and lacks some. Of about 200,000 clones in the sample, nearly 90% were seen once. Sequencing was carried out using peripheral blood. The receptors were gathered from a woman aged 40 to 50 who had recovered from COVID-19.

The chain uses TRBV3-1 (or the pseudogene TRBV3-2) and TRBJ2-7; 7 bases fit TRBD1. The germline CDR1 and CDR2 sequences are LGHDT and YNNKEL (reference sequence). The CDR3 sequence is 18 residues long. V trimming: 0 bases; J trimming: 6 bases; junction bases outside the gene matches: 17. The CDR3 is CASSQDLRCDRGRIEQYF. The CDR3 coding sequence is TGTGCCAGCAGCCAAGATCTGCGGTGTGATAGGGGGCGCATCGAGCAGTACTTC.

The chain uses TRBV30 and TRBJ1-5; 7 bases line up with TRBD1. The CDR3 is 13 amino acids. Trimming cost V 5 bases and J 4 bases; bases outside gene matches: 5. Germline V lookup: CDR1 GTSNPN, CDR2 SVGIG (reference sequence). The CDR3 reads CAWDREGNQPQHF. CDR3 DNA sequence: TGTGCCTGGGACAGGGAGGGGAATCAGCCCCAGCATTTT.

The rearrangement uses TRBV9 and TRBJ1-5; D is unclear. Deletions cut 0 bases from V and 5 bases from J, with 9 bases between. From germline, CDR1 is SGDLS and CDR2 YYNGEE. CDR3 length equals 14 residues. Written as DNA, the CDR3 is TGTGCCAGCAGCGTAGGGGCAGTGGATCAGCCCCAGCATTTT. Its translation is CASSVGAVDQPQHF.

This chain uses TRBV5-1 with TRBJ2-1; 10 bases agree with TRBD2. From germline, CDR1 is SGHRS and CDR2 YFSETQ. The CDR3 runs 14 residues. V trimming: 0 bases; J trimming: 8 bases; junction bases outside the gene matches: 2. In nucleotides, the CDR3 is TGCGCCAGCAGCTTGGTCCTAGCGGGGGATGAGCAGTTCTTC. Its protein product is CASSLVLAGDEQFF. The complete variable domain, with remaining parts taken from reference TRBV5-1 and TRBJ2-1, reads KAGVTQTPRYLIKTRGQQVTLSCSPISGHRSVSWYQQTPGQGLQFLFEYFSETQRNKGNFPGRFSGRQFSNSRSEMNVSTLELGDSALYLCASSLVLAGDEQFFGPGTRLTVL.

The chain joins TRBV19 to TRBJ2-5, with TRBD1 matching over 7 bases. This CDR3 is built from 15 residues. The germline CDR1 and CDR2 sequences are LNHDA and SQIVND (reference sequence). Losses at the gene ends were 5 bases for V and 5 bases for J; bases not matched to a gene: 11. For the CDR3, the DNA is TGTGCCAGTAGTCAGGGGGTGAGGCTAGAGGAGACCCAGTACTTC. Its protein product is CASSQGVRLEETQYF.

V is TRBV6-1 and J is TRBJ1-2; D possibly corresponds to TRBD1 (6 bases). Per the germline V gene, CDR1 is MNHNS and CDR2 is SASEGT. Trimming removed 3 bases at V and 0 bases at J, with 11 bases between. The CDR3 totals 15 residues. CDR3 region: CASSDQGTANYGYTF. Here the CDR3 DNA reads TGTGCCAGCAGTGATCAGGGGACGGCTAACTATGGCTACACCTTC.

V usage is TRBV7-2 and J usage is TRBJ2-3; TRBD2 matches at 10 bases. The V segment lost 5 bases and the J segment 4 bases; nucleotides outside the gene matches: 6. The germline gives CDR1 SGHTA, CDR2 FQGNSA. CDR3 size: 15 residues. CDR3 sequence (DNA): TGTGCCAGCAGCCCTAGCGGGAGTTTGGCAGATACGCAGTATTTT. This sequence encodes CASSPSGSLADTQYF.

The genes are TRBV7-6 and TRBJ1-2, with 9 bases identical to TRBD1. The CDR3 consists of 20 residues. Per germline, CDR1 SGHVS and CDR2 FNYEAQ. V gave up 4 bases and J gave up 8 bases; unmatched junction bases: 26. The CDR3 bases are TGTGCCAGCAGCTCCCTTTGGGTCAAGACAGGGGGTTCCCATATACAGGGCTACACCTTC. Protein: CASSSLWVKTGGSHIQGYTF.

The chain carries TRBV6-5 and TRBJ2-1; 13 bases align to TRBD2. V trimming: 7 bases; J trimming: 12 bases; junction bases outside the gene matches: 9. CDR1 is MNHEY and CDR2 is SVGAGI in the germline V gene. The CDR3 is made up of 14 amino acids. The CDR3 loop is CASKHGTSGKRQFF. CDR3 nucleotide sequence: TGTGCCAGCAAGCACGGGACTAGCGGGAAGAGGCAGTTCTTC.

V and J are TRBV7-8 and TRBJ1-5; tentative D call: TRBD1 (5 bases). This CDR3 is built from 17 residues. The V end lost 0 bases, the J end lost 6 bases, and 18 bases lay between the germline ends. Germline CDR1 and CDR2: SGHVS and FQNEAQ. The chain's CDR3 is CASSLAFQAAQGQPQHF. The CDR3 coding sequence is TGTGCCAGCAGCTTAGCGTTTCAGGCCGCTCAGGGTCAGCCCCAGCATTTT. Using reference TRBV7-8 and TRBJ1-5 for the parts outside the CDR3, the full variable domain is GAGVSQSPRYKVAKRGQDVALRCDPISGHVSLFWYQQALGQGPEFLTYFQNEAQLDKSGLPSDRFFAERPEGSVSTLKIQRTQQEDSAVYLCASSLAFQAAQGQPQHFGDGTRLSIL.

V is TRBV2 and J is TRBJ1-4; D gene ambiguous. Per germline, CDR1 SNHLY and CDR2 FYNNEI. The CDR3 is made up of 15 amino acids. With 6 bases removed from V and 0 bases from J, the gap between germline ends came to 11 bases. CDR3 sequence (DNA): TGTGCCAGCAGGGGAAGAGCGGCAACTAATGAAAAACTGTTTTTT. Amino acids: CASRGRAATNEKLFF.

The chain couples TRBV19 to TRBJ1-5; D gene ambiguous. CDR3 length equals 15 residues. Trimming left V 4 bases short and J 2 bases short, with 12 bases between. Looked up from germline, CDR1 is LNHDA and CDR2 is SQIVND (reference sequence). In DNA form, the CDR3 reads TGTGCCAGTAGTAAAACAGCCCCAGGCAATCAGCCCCAGCATTTT. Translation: CASSKTAPGNQPQHF. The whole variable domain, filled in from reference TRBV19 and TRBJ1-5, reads DGGITQSPKYLFRKEGQNVTLSCEQNLNHDAMYWYRQDPGQGLRLIYYSQIVNDFQKGDIAEGYSVSREKKESFPLTVTSAQKNPTAFYLCASSKTAPGNQPQHFGDGTRLSIL.

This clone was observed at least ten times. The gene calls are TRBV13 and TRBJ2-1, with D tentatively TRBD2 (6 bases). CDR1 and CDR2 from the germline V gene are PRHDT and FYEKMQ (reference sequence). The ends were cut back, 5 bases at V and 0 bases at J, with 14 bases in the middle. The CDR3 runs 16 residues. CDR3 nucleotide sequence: TGTGCCAGCAGCCTTAGCGGACTGAGCTCCTACAATGAGCAGTTCTTC. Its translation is CASSLSGLSSYNEQFF.

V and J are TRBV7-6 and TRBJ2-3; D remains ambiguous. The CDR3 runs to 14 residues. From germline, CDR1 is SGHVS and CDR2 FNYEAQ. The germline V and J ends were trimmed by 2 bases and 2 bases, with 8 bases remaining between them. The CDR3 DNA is TGTGCCAGCAGCTTAAGCACCAACACAGATACGCAGTATTTT. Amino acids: CASSLSTNTDTQYF.

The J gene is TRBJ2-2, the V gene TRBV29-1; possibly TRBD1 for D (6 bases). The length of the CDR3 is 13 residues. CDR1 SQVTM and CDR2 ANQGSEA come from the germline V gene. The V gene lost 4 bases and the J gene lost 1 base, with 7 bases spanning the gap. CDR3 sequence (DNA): TGCAGCGTTGCGGACAGGAACACCGGGGAGCTGTTTTTT. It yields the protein CSVADRNTGELFF.

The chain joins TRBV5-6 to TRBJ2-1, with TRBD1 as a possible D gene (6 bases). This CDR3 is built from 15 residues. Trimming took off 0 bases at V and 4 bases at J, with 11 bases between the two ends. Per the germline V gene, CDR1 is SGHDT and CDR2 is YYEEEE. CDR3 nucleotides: TGTGCCAGCAGCTTGGACGGGACATCTTACAATGAGCAGTTCTTC. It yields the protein CASSLDGTSYNEQFF.

CDR3 in DNA: TGTGCCAGCAGTTCCGGACAGAGGTCGACTGAAGCTTTCTTT. Encoded protein: CASSSGQRSTEAFF. This chain uses TRBV27 with TRBJ1-1; perhaps TRBD1 as D (6 bases). CDR3 length equals 14 residues. The V gene's germline CDR1 is MNHEY and CDR2 SMNVEV (reference sequence). V was cut by 4 bases and J by 5 bases, with 14 bases left in between.

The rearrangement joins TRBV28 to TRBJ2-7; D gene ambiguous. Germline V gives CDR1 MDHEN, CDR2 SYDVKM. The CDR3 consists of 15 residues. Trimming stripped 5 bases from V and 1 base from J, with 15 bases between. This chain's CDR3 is CASSQHHIPSYEQYF. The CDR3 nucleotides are TGTGCCAGCAGTCAACACCATATACCTTCCTACGAGCAGTACTTC.

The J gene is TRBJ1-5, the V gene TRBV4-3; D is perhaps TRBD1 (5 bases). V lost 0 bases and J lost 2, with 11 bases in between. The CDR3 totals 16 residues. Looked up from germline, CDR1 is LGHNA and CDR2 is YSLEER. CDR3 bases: TGCGCCAGCAGCCAAGATCGGGGGGTGGGCAATCAGCCCCAGCATTTT. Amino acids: CASSQDRGVGNQPQHF.

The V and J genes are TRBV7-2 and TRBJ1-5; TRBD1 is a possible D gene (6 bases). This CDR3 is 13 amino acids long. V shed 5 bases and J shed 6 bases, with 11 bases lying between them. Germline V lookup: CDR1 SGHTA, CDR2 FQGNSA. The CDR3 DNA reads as TGTGCCAGCAGCCCACAGGGATTTCAGCCCCAGCATTTT. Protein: CASSPQGFQPQHF. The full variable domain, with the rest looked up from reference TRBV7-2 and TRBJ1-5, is GAGVSQSPSNKVTEKGKDVELRCDPISGHTALYWYRQSLGQGLEFLIYFQGNSAPDKSGLPSDRFSAERTGGSVSTLTIQRTQQEDSAVYLCASSPQGFQPQHFGDGTRLSIL.

The CDR3 spells CASSATRSGANVLTF. The CDR3 bases are TGTGCCAGCAGCGCCACTAGATCTGGGGCCAACGTCCTGACTTTC. The rearrangement uses TRBV7-3 and TRBJ2-6, with TRBD2 as a possible D gene (5 bases). Germline V gene sequence: CDR1 SGHTA, CDR2 FQGTGA. The CDR3 length is 15 residues. V lost 5 bases and J lost 1, with 9 bases in between.

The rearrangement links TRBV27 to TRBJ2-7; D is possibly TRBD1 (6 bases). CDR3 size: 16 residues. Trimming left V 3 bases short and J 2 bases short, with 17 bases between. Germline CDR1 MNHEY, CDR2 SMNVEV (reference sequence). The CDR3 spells CASSFLGGYTPYEQYF. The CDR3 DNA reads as TGTGCCAGCAGTTTTTTAGGGGGTTATACTCCCTACGAGCAGTACTTC.

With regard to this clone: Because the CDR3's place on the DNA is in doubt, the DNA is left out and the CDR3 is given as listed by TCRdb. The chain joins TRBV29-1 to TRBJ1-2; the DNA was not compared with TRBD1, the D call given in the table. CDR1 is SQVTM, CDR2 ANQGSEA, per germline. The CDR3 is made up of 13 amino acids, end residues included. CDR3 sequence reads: CSVGAGTGGAHTF.

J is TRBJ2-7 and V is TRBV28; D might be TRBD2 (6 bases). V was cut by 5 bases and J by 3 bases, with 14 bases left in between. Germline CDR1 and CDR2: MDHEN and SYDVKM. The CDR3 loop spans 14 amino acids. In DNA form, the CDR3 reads TGTGCCAGCAGTGCAACGGGACTCCTCTACGAGCAGTACTTC. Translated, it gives CASSATGLLYEQYF.

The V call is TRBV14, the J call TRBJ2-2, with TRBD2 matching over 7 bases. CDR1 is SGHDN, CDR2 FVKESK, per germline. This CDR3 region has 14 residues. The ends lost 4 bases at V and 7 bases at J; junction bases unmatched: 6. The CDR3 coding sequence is TGTGCCAGCAGCCTACCGGGAGGAAGCGGGGAGCTGTTTTTT. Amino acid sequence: CASSLPGGSGELFF.

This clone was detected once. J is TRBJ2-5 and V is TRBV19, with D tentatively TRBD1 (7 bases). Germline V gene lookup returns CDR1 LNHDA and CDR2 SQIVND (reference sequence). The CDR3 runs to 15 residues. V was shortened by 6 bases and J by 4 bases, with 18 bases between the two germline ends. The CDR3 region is CASRTTRQGGETQYF. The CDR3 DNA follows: TGTGCCAGTAGGACGACGAGACAGGGAGGAGAGACCCAGTACTTC.

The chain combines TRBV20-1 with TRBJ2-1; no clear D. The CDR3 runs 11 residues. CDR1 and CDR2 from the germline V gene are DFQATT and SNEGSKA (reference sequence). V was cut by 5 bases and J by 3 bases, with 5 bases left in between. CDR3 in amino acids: CSAASYNEQFF. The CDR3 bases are TGCAGTGCTGCCAGCTACAATGAGCAGTTCTTC.

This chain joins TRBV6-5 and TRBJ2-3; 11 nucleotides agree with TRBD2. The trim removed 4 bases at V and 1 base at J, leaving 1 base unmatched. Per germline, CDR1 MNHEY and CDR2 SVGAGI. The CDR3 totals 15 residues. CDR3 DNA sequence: TGTGCCAGCAGTTTACTAGCGGGAGGCACAGATACGCAGTATTTT. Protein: CASSLLAGGTDTQYF.

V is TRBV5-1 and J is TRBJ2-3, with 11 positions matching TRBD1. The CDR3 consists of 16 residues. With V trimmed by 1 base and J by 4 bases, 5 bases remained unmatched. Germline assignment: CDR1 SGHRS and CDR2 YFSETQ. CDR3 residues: CASSLLGQGASDTQYF. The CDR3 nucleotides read TGCGCCAGCAGCTTGCTTGGACAGGGGGCATCAGATACGCAGTATTTT.

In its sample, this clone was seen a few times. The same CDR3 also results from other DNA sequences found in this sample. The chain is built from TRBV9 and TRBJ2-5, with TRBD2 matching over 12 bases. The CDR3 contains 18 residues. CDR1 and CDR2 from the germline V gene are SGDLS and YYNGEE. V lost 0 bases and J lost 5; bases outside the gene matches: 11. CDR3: CASSVGRRLAGEGETQYF. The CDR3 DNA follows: TGTGCCAGCAGCGTAGGGAGGAGACTAGCGGGAGAGGGGGAGACCCAGTACTTC. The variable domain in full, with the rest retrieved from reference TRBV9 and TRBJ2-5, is DSGVTQTPKHLITATGQRVTLRCSPRSGDLSVYWYQQSLDQGLQFLIQYYNGEERAKGNILERFSAQQFPDLHSELNLSSLELGDSALYFCASSVGRRLAGEGETQYFGPGTRLLVL.